The following is a TCR beta chain sequence with its context. The CDR3 covers 16 residues. CDR1 and CDR2 from the germline V gene are MDHEN and SYDVKM. The data belong to a study of cytomegalovirus exposure and HLA in healthy donors. For the study at large: Roughly 80 million unique TCRs from HLA-typed donors made up an early data release.

Primers for the PCR totalled 60 Vbeta and 13 Jbeta. Some clones are missing from TCRdb's copy, which holds only in-frame ones; the method was immunoSEQ multiplex PCR. The sample has about 140,000 clones, 75% to 85% seen once. This TCR came from a man between 45 and 60 years old in good health and CMV-seronegative. What was sequenced was PBMCs. The chain links TRBV28 to TRBJ1-5; 9 bases map to TRBD1. The CDR3 DNA is TGTGCGGCGAGAGGGACAGGGAATCCCCTAAATCAGCCCCAGCATTTT. Amino acid sequence: CAARGTGNPLNQPQHF.